The 14 T cell receptor beta chains below all came from one sample that was sequenced in a study of early stage breast cancer tumors. The method was immunoSEQ multiplex PCR; TCRdb's version includes in-frame clones alone and lacks a portion of them. The sample records about 30,000 clones, approximately 75% being singletons. The sequenced sample was blood. These receptors were obtained from a person aged 50-59 years with breast cancer.

By sample share, this clone is medium-sized (0.01 to 0.1%). CDR3 coding DNA: TGTGCCAGCAGCTTAGCCGTCAGGCGAGTATGCCAGCCCCAGCATTTT. It specifies CASSLAVRRVCQPQHF. The rearrangement links TRBV7-9 to TRBJ1-5; no clear D. Germline V CDR1 and CDR2: SEHNR, FQNEAQ (reference sequence). This CDR3 is 16 amino acids long. Trimming took 0 bases from V and 7 from J, leaving 16 bases between them.

The chain recombines TRBV10-3 with TRBJ2-1; 10 bases fit TRBD1. The ends lost 6 bases at V and 4 bases at J; junction bases unmatched: 3. Looked up from germline, CDR1 is ENHRY and CDR2 is SYGVKD. This CDR3 has 14 residues. CDR3 region: CAIRGTGEYNEQFF. DNA for the CDR3: TGTGCCATCAGGGGGACAGGGGAGTACAATGAGCAGTTCTTC.

This clone was seen a single time. The gene calls are TRBV18 and TRBJ2-3; no firm D call. The CDR3 is 13 amino acids. V was pared by 2 bases and J by 6 bases, with 9 bases between. Germline CDR1 reads KGHSH; CDR2 reads LQKENI. CDR3: CASSPNLLDTQYF. The CDR3, as DNA: TGTGCCAGCTCACCAAACCTCTTGGATACGCAGTATTTT.

The V gene is TRBV7-2, the J gene TRBJ2-4; possibly TRBD1 for D (6 bases). V was clipped by 4 bases and J by 0 bases, with 13 bases between them. The CDR3 consists of 16 residues. The germline V gene has CDR1 SGHTA and CDR2 FQGNSA. CDR3: CASSSIGQIAKNIQYF. CDR3 nucleotides: TGTGCCAGCAGCTCAATAGGACAGATAGCCAAAAACATTCAGTACTTC. The full variable domain, in which reference TRBV7-2 and TRBJ2-4 provide the parts outside the CDR3, is GAGVSQSPSNKVTEKGKDVELRCDPISGHTALYWYRQSLGQGLEFLIYFQGNSAPDKSGLPSDRFSAERTGGSVSTLTIQRTQQEDSAVYLCASSSIGQIAKNIQYFGAGTRLSVL.

J is TRBJ2-1 and V is TRBV11-2; D remains unclear. The CDR3 is 14 residues long. CDR1 is SGHAT and CDR2 is FQNNGV in the germline V gene. Between the trimmed V and J ends, which lost 0 bases and 5 bases, there was a span of 8 bases. The CDR3 sequence: CASSLDLWHNEQFF. Written as DNA, the CDR3 is TGTGCCAGCAGCTTAGATCTTTGGCACAATGAGCAGTTCTTC. Filled out from reference TRBV11-2 and TRBJ2-1, the complete variable domain reads EAGVAQSPRYKIIEKRQSVAFWCNPISGHATLYWYQQILGQGPKLLIQFQNNGVVDDSQLPKDRFSAERLKGVDSTLKIQPAKLEDSAVYLCASSLDLWHNEQFFGPGTRLTVL.

The chain carries TRBV27 and TRBJ2-3; 9 bases fit TRBD2. Trimming took 4 bases from V and 4 from J; bases not matched to a gene: 9. Germline V gene lookup returns CDR1 MNHEY and CDR2 SMNVEV (reference sequence). CDR3 length: 16 residues. This CDR3 reads CASSSLVAGVADTQYF. CDR3 in DNA: TGTGCCAGCAGTTCTCTCGTAGCGGGAGTCGCAGATACGCAGTATTTT.

This chain links TRBV30 with TRBJ2-7; D remains ambiguous. The CDR3 spans 12 residues. V was pared by 0 bases and J by 1 base, with 4 bases between. CDR1 and CDR2 from the germline V gene are GTSNPN and SVGIG (reference sequence). CDR3 in amino acids: CAWSVGSYEQYF. CDR3 nucleotide sequence: TGTGCCTGGAGTGTTGGGTCCTACGAGCAGTACTTC.

In nucleotides, the CDR3 is TGTGCCAGCAGCGTAGTCCAGGGTCATGGCTACACCTTC. It codes for CASSVVQGHGYTF. This chain uses TRBV9 with TRBJ1-2, with D tentatively TRBD1 (5 bases). Trimming stripped 0 bases from V and 6 bases from J, with 9 bases between. The CDR3 has 13 amino acids. Germline lookup yields CDR1 SGDLS and CDR2 YYNGEE. The full variable domain, with the rest looked up from reference TRBV9 and TRBJ1-2, is DSGVTQTPKHLITATGQRVTLRCSPRSGDLSVYWYQQSLDQGLQFLIQYYNGEERAKGNILERFSAQQFPDLHSELNLSSLELGDSALYFCASSVVQGHGYTFGSGTRLTVV.

This clone occurred a few times. The chain joins TRBV7-9 to TRBJ1-5; no reliable D call. The CDR3 length is 15 residues. V lost 3 bases and J lost 5, with 14 bases in between. Germline V CDR1 and CDR2: SEHNR, FQNEAQ (reference sequence). The CDR3 bases are TGTGCCAGCAGCTTTGATGGAGGGATTTATCAGCCCCAGCATTTT. Translating gives CASSFDGGIYQPQHF.

The V and J genes are TRBV4-2 and TRBJ2-1; 12 bases map to TRBD2. Germline CDR1 is LGHNA and CDR2 is YNFKEQ. V shed 4 bases and J 5 bases; nucleotides not matched to a gene: 9. The CDR3 runs 17 residues. DNA for the CDR3: TGTGCCAGCAGCCCGCCCCCTTCTAGCGGGAGGGACAATGAGCAGTTCTTC. Translation: CASSPPPSSGRDNEQFF.

The chain carries TRBV2 and TRBJ2-7; TRBD1 might be the D (7 bases). Trimming left V 11 bases short and J 4 bases short, with 18 bases between. The germline V gene has CDR1 SNHLY and CDR2 FYNNEI. CDR3 length: 13 amino acids. The CDR3: CAGRGTETYEQYF. The CDR3 region has the DNA TGTGCCGGACGGGGGACAGAAACGTACGAGCAGTACTTC.

V is TRBV2 and J is TRBJ1-2; D is unclear. Germline V gives CDR1 SNHLY, CDR2 FYNNEI. Trimming removed 1 base at V and 10 bases at J, with 19 bases between. This CDR3 has 15 residues. CDR3 sequence reads: CASSEGGLGSGDYTF. CDR3 nucleotides: TGTGCCAGCAGTGAAGGAGGCCTAGGTTCAGGAGACTACACCTTC.

J is TRBJ1-1 and V is TRBV6-5; D not resolved. Germline V gene data show CDR1 as MNHEY and CDR2 as SVGAGI. With 2 bases removed from V and 1 base from J, the gap between germline ends came to 8 bases. The CDR3 has 14 residues. CDR3 loop: CASSYGNRNTEAFF. The CDR3 DNA reads as TGTGCCAGCAGTTACGGCAACAGGAACACTGAAGCTTTCTTT.

The chain employs TRBV29-1 and TRBJ1-4; D is uncertain. This CDR3 is 14 amino acids long. V lost 4 bases, J lost 7 bases, and 16 bases lay in between. Germline V lookup: CDR1 SQVTM, CDR2 ANQGSEA. The CDR3 nucleotides are TGCAGCGTTGTGTTTCCATCCCGGGGTGAAAAACTGTTTTTT. Residues: CSVVFPSRGEKLFF.